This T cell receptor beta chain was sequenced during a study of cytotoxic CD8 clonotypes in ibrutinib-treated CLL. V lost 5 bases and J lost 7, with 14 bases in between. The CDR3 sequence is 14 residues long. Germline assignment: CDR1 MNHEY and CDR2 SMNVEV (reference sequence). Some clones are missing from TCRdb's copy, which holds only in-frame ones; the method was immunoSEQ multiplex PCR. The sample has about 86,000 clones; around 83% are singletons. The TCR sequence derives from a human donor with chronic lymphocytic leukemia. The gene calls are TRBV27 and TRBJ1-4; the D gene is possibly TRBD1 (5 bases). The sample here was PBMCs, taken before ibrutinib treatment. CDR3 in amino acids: CASSLPGPSEKLFF. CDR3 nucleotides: TGTGCCAGCAGTCTACCGGGGCCAAGTGAAAAACTGTTTTTT.